This T cell receptor (beta chain) was recorded in a study of T cell therapy after organ transplantation. Notes on this clone: Its antigen remains unknown.

Study-wide findings and caveats: Nonresponder repertoires showed strong pretherapy expansions, barely changing post-therapy. Post-therapy CD8 clonality change correlated inversely with pretherapy clonality. Reconstitution after therapy seemingly combined transferred and product-undetected endogenous clonotypes.

V lost 3 bases to trimming and J lost 5 bases, with 13 bases between them. Germline-derived CDR1 and CDR2 are SEHNR and FQNEAQ (reference sequence). This CDR3 has 14 amino acids. Libraries were prepared by immunoSEQ multiplex PCR; TCRdb keeps only in-frame clonotypes and omits some of them. The sample holds around 50,000 clones, over 90% seen once. The source is a human patient who had received a solid organ transplant and had CMV disease. This chain connects TRBV7-9 to TRBJ2-5; D remains ambiguous. The source material was CD8+ T cells from blood, sampled before autologous CMV-specific T cell therapy. The CDR3 sequence is CASSFPLDWETQYF. DNA for the CDR3: TGTGCCAGCAGCTTTCCCCTAGACTGGGAGACCCAGTACTTC.